This T cell receptor beta chain was identified during a study of T cells in Graves' hyperthyroidism and ophthalmopathy (dated by TCRdb to the late 2010s). With respect to the entire study: Peripheral blood was sampled at the time of initial diagnosis, prior to any treatment. Following sampling, methimazole starting at 30 mg daily was given to hyperthyroidism patients, and high-dose intravenous methylprednisolone was given to ophthalmopathy patients. The paper describes TCR Vbeta CDR3 sequencing of roughly 130 peripheral blood samples, made up of 43 ophthalmopathy patients, some 76 hyperthyroidism patients and roughly 17 progressor patients. To identify distinguishing TCR V-J signatures, a discovery cohort of some 100 patients was used, comprising some 43 with Graves' ophthalmopathy and around 57 with stable Graves' hyperthyroidism. An independent validation cohort of fewer than 20 hyperthyroidism patients and about 16 patients who later progressed to ophthalmopathy tested prospective prediction of ophthalmopathy. In roughly six Graves' hyperthyroidism patients, the study also compared T-cell repertoires from thyroid tissue with T-cell repertoires from blood. The 100 discovery patients were randomly split 7:3 into training and test sets. General study outcomes and caveats: Sample size was not statistically predetermined, and blinding of investigators to group allocation was not performed. In validation, progression to ophthalmopathy was predicted by the model with nearly 71% sensitivity and roughly 72% specificity, a median of 6.5 months before onset. Ophthalmopathy was separated from stable hyperthyroidism by a 13 V-J signature model, with over 85% sensitivity and 81% to 82% specificity obtained in cross-validation and 80%/75% obtained in testing. Blood samples also contained most of the expanded thyroid clonotypes (frequency above 0.001), which suggests that blood repertoires may reflect thyroid immune responses.

The TCR beta CDR3 regions were amplified from RNA transcripts. For the first round of RT-PCR on the TCR CDR3, the HTBI primer set was used together with the Qiagen OneStep RT-PCR kit. A second multiplex PCR round built the libraries, followed by size selection and purification. Libraries were sequenced paired-end with 100 bp reads on an Illumina HiSeq2000. On the study's bioinformatics: SOAPnuke was used to process the raw data, with reads discarded if the reads contained adapters or uncalled bases, had a mean Phred below 15, or lacked an exact constant-primer or identifier match. COPE v1.2.5 was used to merge the high-quality paired reads, and each unique nucleotide sequence was defined as a clonotype. Clonotypes were aligned to IMGT TRBV, TRBD and TRBJ reference segments using MiTCR v1.1. Only V-J combinations with frequency above 0.0001, covering about 99% of repertoires, were analysed. The TCS score was defined as F50 (clonal expansion) divided by E x V (chaos), with BLOSUM62-based TCRdist calculated between CDR3 peptides within each V-J. Welch's t-statistics and random forest reduced fewer than 600 V-J features to about 12, which were used in a naive Bayes classifier (R e1071). TCRdb reworked the public reads: Q25 trimming with fastp, MiXCR clone assembly, productive beta chains retained. For every CDR3 protein sequence, its rows merge into one entry that carries the most common genes and DNA. TCRdb's processing, not the authors', yielded these V and J calls. This sample comprises hundreds of thousands of distinct CDR3 sequences, approximately 14% of them detected only once. Around an eighth of the sample comes from the top ten.

Ophthalmopathy patients had moderately to severely active disease, Clinical Activity Score of at least 3, NOSPECS grade of at least 4, and duration under 3 months. Any patient with an uncontrolled infection, another autoimmune disease, pregnancy or lactation was excluded. Diagnoses relied on clinical symptoms, serum thyroxine and TRAb, thyroid ultrasound and orbital computed tomography. Ficoll-Paque density gradient centrifugation was used to isolate PBMCs from around 10 ml of fresh peripheral blood. Total RNA was extracted using Trizol reagent, and RNA quality was assessed on an Agilent 2100 Bioanalyzer. V is shortened by 4 bases, J by 1 base, and the region joining them spans 18 bases. Taken from cysteine to phenylalanine, the CDR3 has 17 residues. Just CDR3 DNA is preserved here, 51 bases in frame from base 1. The germline V gene (reference sequence) supplies CDR1 SGHAT and CDR2 FQDESV. This clonotype was seen many times. Its binding antigen is unknown. Base qualities are not provided; no much larger clone lies one nucleotide away.

The chain couples TRBV11-1 to TRBJ2-3; matching of 6 bases hints at TRBD2 as the D gene. Material for sequencing was blood. This sequence originates from a woman aged 45-60 years with Graves' ophthalmopathy. The CDR3 protein: CASSSYWGGGGTDTQYF. The DNA is TGTGCCAGCAGCTCCTACTGGGGCGGCGGGGGCACAGATACGCAGTATTTT.